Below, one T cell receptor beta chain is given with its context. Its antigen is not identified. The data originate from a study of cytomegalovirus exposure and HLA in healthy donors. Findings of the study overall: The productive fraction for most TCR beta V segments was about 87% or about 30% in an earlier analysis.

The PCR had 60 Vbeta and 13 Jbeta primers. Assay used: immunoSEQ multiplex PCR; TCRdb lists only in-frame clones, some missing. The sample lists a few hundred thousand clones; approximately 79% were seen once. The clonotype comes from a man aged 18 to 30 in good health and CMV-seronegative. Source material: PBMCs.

The CDR3 DNA sequence: TGTGCCAGCAGTGAAGCAGTAGTTAGAGGGTGGTTAGCCGGGGAGCTGTTTTTT. This translates into CASSEAVVRGWLAGELFF. This rearrangement joins TRBV6-1 to TRBJ2-2; weak D call: TRBD2 (5 bases). The CDR3 is 18 residues long. V gave up 0 bases and J gave up 6 bases, with 20 bases separating them. CDR1 and CDR2 from the germline V gene are MNHNS and SASEGT.